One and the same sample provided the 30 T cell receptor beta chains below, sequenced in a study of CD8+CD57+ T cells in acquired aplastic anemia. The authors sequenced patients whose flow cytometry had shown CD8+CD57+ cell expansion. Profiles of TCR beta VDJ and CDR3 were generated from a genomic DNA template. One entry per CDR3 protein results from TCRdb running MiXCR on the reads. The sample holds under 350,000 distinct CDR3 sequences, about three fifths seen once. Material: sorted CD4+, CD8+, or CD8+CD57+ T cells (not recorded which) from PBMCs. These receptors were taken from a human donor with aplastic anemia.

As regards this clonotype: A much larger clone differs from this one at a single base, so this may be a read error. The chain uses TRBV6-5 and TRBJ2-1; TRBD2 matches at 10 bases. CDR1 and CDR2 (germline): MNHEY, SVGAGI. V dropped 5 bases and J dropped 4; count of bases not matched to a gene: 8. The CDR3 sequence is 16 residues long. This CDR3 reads CASSGSASGSYNEQFF. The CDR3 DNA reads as TGTGCCAGCAGTGGCTCTGCTAGCGGGAGTTACAATGAGCAGTTCTTC.

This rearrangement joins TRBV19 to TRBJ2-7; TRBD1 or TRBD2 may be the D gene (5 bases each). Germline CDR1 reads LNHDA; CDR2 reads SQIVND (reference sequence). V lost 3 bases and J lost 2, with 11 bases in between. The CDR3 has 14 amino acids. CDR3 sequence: CASSIGDDAYEQYF. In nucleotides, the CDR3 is TGTGCCAGTAGTATTGGGGACGATGCCTACGAGCAGTACTTC.

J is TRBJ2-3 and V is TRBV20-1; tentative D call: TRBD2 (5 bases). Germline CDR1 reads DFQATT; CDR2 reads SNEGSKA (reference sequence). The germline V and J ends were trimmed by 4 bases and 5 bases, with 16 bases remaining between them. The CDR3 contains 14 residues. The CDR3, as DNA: TGCAGTGCTAACCAACTAGACGTGGGAGATACGCAGTATTTT. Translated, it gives CSANQLDVGDTQYF.

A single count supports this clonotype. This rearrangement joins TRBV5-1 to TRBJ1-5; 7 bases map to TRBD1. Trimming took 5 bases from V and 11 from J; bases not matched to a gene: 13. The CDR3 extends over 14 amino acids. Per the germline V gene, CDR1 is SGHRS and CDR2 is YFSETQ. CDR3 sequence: CASSPGTDQETQHF. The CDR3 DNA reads TGCGCCAGCAGTCCCGGGACAGACCAAGAGACCCAGCATTTT.

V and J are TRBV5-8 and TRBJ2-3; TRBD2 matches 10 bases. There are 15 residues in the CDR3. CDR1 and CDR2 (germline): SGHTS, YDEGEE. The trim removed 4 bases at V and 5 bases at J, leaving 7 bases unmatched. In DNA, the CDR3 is TGTGCCAGCAGCGGTGGGACTAGCGTGGAAGATACGCAGTATTTT. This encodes CASSGGTSVEDTQYF.

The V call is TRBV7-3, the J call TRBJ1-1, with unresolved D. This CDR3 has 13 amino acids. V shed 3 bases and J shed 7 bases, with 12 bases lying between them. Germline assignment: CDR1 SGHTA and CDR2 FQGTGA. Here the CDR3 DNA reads TGTGCCAGCAGCTTGGAGGGAGTGAGTGAAGCTTTCTTT. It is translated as CASSLEGVSEAFF.

CDR3 residues: CASSLLFGVPEQYF. CDR3 in DNA: TGTGCCAGCAGCTTATTATTTGGGGTCCCCGAGCAGTACTTC. The V call is TRBV7-9, the J call TRBJ2-7, with no clear D. Between the trimmed V and J ends, which lost 2 bases and 6 bases, there was a span of 14 bases. The CDR3 contains 14 residues. Germline CDR1 reads SEHNR; CDR2 reads FQNEAQ (reference sequence).

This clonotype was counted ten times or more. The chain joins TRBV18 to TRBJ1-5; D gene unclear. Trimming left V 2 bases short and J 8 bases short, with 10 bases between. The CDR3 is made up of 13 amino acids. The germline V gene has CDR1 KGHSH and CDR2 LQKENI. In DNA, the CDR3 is TGTGCCAGCTCACCAGACTTGATGGAGCCCCAGCATTTT. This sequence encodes CASSPDLMEPQHF.

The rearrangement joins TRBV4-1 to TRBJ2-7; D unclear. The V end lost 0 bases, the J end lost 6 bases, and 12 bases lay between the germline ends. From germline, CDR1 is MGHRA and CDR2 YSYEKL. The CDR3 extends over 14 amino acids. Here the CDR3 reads CASSQEEYEREQYF. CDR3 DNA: TGCGCCAGCAGCCAAGAAGAATACGAGCGCGAGCAGTACTTC.

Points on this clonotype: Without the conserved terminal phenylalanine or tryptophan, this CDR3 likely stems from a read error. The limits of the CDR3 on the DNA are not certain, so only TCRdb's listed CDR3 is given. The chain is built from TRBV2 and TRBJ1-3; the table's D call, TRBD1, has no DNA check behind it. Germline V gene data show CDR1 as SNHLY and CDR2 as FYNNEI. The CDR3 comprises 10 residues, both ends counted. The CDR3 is CASSEETVRV.

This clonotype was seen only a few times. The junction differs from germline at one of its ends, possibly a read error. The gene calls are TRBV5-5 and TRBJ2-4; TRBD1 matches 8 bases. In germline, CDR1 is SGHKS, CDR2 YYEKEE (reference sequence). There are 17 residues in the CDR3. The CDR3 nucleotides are TGTGCCAGCAGCTTGGTTTCGGACAGGGCGGCCAAAGACATTCAGTACTTC. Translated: CASSLVSDRAAKDIQYF.

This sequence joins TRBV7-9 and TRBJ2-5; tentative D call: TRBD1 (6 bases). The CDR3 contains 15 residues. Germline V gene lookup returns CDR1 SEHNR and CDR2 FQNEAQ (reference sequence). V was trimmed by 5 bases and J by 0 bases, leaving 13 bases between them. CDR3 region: CASSPRTGNQETQYF. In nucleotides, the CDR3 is TGTGCCAGCAGCCCCCGAACAGGGAACCAAGAGACCCAGTACTTC.

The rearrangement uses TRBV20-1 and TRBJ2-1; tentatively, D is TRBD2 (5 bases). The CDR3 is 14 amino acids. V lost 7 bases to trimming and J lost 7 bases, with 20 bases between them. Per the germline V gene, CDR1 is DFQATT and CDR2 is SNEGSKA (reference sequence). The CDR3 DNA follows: TGCAGTGTCAGGCCAGCGGCCTGGGGAAATGAGCAGTTCTTC. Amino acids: CSVRPAAWGNEQFF.

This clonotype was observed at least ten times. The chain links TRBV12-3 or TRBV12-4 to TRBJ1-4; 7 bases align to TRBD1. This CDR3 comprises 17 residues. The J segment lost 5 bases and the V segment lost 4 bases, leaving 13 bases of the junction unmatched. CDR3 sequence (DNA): TGTGCCAGCAGTTACAGTGGACAGGCTGTGAGCAATGAAAAACTGTTTTTT. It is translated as CASSYSGQAVSNEKLFF.

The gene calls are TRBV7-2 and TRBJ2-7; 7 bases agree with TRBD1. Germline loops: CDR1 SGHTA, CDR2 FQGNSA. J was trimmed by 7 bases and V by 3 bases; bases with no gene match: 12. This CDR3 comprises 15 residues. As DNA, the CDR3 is TGTGCCAGCAGCTTGAGGATTGAGGCAGGGGGTGAGCAGTACTTC. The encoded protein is CASSLRIEAGGEQYF.

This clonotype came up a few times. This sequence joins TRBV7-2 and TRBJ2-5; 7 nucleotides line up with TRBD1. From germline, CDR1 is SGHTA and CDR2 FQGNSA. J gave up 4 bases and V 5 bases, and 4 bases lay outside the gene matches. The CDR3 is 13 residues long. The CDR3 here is CASSSGQAETQYF. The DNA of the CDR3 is TGTGCCAGCAGCAGCGGACAGGCAGAGACCCAGTACTTC.

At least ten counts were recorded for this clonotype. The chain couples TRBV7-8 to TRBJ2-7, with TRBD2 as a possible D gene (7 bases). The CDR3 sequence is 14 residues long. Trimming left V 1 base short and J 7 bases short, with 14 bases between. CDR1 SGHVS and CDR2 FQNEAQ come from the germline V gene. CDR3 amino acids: CASSLVWEGGEQYF. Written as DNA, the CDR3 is TGTGCCAGCAGCTTAGTTTGGGAGGGGGGTGAGCAGTACTTC.

CDR3 nucleotide sequence: TGTGCCAGCCATAAAGGGTTTTCGGATGGCTACACCTTC. Translation: CASHKGFSDGYTF. The chain links TRBV2 to TRBJ1-2; no clear D gene. The CDR3 is 13 residues long. With 8 bases removed from V and 6 bases from J, the gap between germline ends came to 16 bases. Germline CDR1 and CDR2: SNHLY and FYNNEI.

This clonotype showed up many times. CDR3 amino acids: CASTTGGNNYGYTF. The CDR3 coding sequence is TGTGCCAGCACCACAGGGGGAAATAACTATGGCTACACCTTC. The V and J genes are TRBV6-5 and TRBJ1-2; 8 bases map to TRBD1. The CDR3 loop spans 14 amino acids. Per the germline V gene, CDR1 is MNHEY and CDR2 is SVGAGI. V lost 7 bases to trimming and J lost 1 base; unmatched junction nucleotides: 5.

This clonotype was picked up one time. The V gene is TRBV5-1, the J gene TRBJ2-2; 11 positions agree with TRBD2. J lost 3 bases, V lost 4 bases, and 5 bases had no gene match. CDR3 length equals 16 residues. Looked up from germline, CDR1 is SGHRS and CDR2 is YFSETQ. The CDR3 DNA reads TGCGCCAGCAGCACCGGGACTAGCGGTTACACCGGGGAGCTGTTTTTT. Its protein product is CASSTGTSGYTGELFF.

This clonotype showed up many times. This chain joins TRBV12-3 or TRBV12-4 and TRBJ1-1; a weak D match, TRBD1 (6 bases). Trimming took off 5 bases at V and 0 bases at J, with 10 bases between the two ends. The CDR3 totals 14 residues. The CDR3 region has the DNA TGTGCCAGCAGTCCACAGGGACTGAACACTGAAGCTTTCTTT. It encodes CASSPQGLNTEAFF.

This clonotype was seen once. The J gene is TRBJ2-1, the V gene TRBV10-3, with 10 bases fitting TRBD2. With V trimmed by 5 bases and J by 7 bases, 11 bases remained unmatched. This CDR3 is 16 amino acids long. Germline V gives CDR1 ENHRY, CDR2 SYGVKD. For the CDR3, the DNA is TGTGCCATCAGTTACCTTATAGCGGGAGGCGTGAATGAGCAGTTCTTC. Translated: CAISYLIAGGVNEQFF.

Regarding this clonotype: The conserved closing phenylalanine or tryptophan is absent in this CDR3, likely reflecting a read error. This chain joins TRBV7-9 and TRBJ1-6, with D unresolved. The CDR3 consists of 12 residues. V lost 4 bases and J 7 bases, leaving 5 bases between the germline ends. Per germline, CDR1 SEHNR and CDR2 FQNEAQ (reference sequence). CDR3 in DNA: TGTGCCAGCAGCTCCAGGAATTCACCCCTCCACTCT. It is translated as CASSSRNSPLHS.

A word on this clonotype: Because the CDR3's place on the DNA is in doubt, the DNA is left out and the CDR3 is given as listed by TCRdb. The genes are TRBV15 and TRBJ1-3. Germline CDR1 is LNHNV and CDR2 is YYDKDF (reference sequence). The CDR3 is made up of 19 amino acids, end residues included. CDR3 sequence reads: CATSSFYICSATSETTIYF.

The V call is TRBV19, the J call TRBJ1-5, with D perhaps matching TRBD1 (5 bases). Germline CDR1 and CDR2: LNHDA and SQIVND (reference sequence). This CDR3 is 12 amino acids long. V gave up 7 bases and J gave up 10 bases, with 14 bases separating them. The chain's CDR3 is CASITPGRPQHF. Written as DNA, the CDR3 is TGTGCCAGTATCACCCCAGGGCGCCCCCAGCATTTT.

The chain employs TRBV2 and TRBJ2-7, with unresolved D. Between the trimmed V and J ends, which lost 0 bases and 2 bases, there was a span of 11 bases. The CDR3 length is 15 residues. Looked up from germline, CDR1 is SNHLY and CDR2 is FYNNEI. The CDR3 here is CASSEAPATTYEQYF. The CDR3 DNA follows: TGTGCCAGCAGTGAAGCCCCCGCCACCACCTACGAGCAGTACTTC.

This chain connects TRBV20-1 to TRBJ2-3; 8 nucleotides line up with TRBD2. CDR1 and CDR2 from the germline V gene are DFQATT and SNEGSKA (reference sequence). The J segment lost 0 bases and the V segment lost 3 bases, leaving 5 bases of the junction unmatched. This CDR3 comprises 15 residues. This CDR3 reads CSARRGATSTDTQYF. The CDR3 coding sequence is TGCAGTGCTAGGCGGGGGGCAACTAGCACAGATACGCAGTATTTT.

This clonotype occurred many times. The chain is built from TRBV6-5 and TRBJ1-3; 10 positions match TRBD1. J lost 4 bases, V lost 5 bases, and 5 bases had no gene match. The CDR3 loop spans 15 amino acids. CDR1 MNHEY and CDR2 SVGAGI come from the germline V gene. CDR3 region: CASSTWTGGGNTIYF. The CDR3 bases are TGTGCCAGCAGTACTTGGACAGGGGGAGGAAACACCATATATTTT.

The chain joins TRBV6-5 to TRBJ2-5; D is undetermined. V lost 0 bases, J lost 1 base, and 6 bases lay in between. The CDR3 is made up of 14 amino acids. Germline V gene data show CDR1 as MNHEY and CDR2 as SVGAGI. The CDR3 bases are TGTGCCAGCAGTTACTCAAGGGCCCAAGAGACCCAGTACTTC. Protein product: CASSYSRAQETQYF.

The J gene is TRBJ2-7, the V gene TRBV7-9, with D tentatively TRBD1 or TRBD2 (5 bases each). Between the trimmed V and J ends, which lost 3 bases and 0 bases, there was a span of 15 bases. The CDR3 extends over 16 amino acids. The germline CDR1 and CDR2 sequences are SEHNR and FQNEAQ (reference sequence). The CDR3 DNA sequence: TGTGCCAGCAGCTTGGGATCGGGGCTGAGCTCCTACGAGCAGTACTTC. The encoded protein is CASSLGSGLSSYEQYF.